This TCR beta chain comes out of a study of T cells after yellow fever vaccination. This CDR3 has 12 residues. Germline values: CDR1 LGHDT, CDR2 YNNKEL (reference sequence). The V gene end was trimmed by 6 bases and the J gene end by 9 bases; junction bases not matched to a gene: 2. For TCR, cDNA came from 5'RACE template switching, which added a universal primer site and UMIs. TCRdb re-derived calls from the 5' RACE reads in MiXCR, one entry per CDR3 protein. Among some 600,000 distinct CDR3 sequences, less than 20% were seen once, and the ten largest hold 15% to 20%. This rearrangement joins TRBV3-1 to TRBJ1-6; 7 bases agree with TRBD1. The receptor's source is a man younger than 35 who received the YFV17D yellow fever vaccine. This sample comprised PBMCs, obtained about 5 days after the first yellow fever vaccination. CDR3 protein: CASRTGFSPLHF. CDR3 DNA sequence: TGTGCCAGCAGGACAGGGTTTTCACCCCTCCACTTT.